These 30 T cell receptor beta chains share one sample of origin, sequenced in a study of blood T cell repertoires in COVID-19. The assay was immunoSEQ multiplex PCR, and TCRdb's table has in-frame clones only and misses some. Of about 260,000 clones listed, 65% to 90% are singletons. The sequencing input was peripheral blood. The receptor source for this set is a man younger than 40 with active or convalescent COVID-19.

The V and J genes are TRBV9 and TRBJ2-7; TRBD1 matches 7 bases. The CDR3 is made up of 12 amino acids. With 3 bases clipped from V and 6 bases from J, the junction kept 3 bases outside the gene matches. Germline V lookup: CDR1 SGDLS, CDR2 YYNGEE. DNA for the CDR3: TGTGCCAGCAGCGCGAACAGGGGCGAGCAGTACTTC. It is translated as CASSANRGEQYF.

This clone was picked up one time. The rearrangement links TRBV29-1 to TRBJ2-7; 7 positions match TRBD1. Losses at the gene ends were 1 base for V and 5 bases for J; bases not matched to a gene: 11. The V gene's germline CDR1 is SQVTM and CDR2 ANQGSEA. The CDR3 runs 15 residues. CDR3 protein: CSVEADDRVIHEQYF. The DNA for the CDR3 is TGCAGCGTTGAAGCCGATGACAGGGTAATCCACGAGCAGTACTTC.

The chain carries TRBV4-3 and TRBJ2-7, with TRBD1 identical over 11 bases. Germline-derived CDR1 and CDR2 are LGHNA and YSLEER. Trimming cost V 4 bases and J 5 bases; bases outside gene matches: 7. The CDR3 contains 15 residues. CDR3 sequence: CASSRTGQGVHEQYF. CDR3 nucleotide sequence: TGCGCCAGCAGCCGCACGGGACAGGGGGTACACGAGCAGTACTTC.

V usage is TRBV5-4 and J usage is TRBJ2-5; 9 bases align to TRBD2. V lost 0 bases to trimming and J lost 1 base; unmatched junction nucleotides: 1. Per the germline V gene, CDR1 is SGHNT and CDR2 is YYREEE (reference sequence). The CDR3 has 15 amino acids. CDR3 residues: CASSLGSGGQETQYF. Here the CDR3 DNA reads TGTGCCAGCAGCTTGGGTAGCGGGGGCCAAGAGACCCAGTACTTC.

This chain links TRBV28 with TRBJ1-2, with a tentative D call TRBD1 (5 bases). Germline assignment: CDR1 MDHEN and CDR2 SYDVKM. The CDR3 covers 14 residues. V dropped 2 bases and J dropped 2 bases, with 9 bases sitting between them. CDR3 nucleotide sequence: TGTGCCAGCAGTTTAGTAGGGGCCAACTATGGCTACACCTTC. It yields the protein CASSLVGANYGYTF.

The J gene is TRBJ2-1, the V gene TRBV10-2; 7 bases are a match to TRBD2. The CDR3 has 16 residues. CDR1 and CDR2 (germline): WSHSY, SAAADI. The V segment lost 0 bases and the J segment 6 bases; nucleotides outside the gene matches: 8. CDR3 loop: CASSESIRSGGNEQFF. The CDR3 DNA follows: TGCGCCAGCAGTGAGTCGATTAGGTCGGGGGGCAATGAGCAGTTCTTC.

CDR3 protein: CASSESGYQETQYF. The CDR3 region has the DNA TGTGCCAGCAGCGAATCAGGGTACCAAGAGACCCAGTACTTC. This chain links TRBV5-4 with TRBJ2-5; the D gene is possibly TRBD1 (5 bases). Per germline, CDR1 SGHNT and CDR2 YYREEE (reference sequence). This CDR3 has 14 residues. Trimming removed 4 bases at V and 0 bases at J, with 10 bases between.

About this clone: The sample holds other DNA sequences that translate to the same CDR3. The J gene is TRBJ1-5, the V gene TRBV2; TRBD1 is a possible D gene (6 bases). V was trimmed by 4 bases and J by 4 bases, leaving 8 bases between them. The CDR3 sequence is 13 residues long. CDR1 and CDR2 (germline): SNHLY, FYNNEI. CDR3 amino acids: CASSGQANQPQHF. CDR3 nucleotide sequence: TGTGCCAGCAGTGGACAGGCAAATCAGCCCCAGCATTTT.

This clone was seen more than once but under ten times. The genes are TRBV19 and TRBJ2-7; a weak D match, TRBD2 (5 bases). The CDR3 sequence is 13 residues long. The V gene's germline CDR1 is LNHDA and CDR2 SQIVND (reference sequence). Trimming stripped 0 bases from V and 7 bases from J, with 10 bases between. The CDR3, as DNA: TGTGCCAGTAGTATAGACGGAGGCTCGGAGCAGTACTTC. It specifies CASSIDGGSEQYF.

The V and J genes are TRBV6-5 and TRBJ1-5, with a tentative D call TRBD1 (5 bases). The CDR3 consists of 15 residues. Trimming left V 0 bases short and J 1 base short, with 7 bases between. CDR1 MNHEY and CDR2 SVGAGI come from the germline V gene. CDR3 region: CASSYSGASNQPQHF. The CDR3 bases are TGTGCCAGCAGTTACTCAGGGGCGAGCAATCAGCCCCAGCATTTT.

This CDR3 is CASSFLAGDNEQFF. The CDR3 DNA is TGTGCCAGTAGTTTCCTAGCGGGGGACAATGAGCAGTTCTTC. The V and J genes are TRBV19 and TRBJ2-1, with 10 bases lining up with TRBD2. There are 14 residues in the CDR3. The V segment lost 5 bases and the J segment 5 bases; nucleotides outside the gene matches: 3. Germline V lookup: CDR1 LNHDA, CDR2 SQIVND (reference sequence).

V is TRBV10-1 and J is TRBJ1-5; D is ambiguous. Germline values: CDR1 WNHNN, CDR2 SYGVQD (reference sequence). Trimming left V 8 bases short and J 6 bases short, with 11 bases between. CDR3 length equals 12 residues. As DNA, the CDR3 is TGCGCCAGCGCCGATCCCGGTCAGCCCCAGCATTTT. Encoded protein: CASADPGQPQHF.

CDR3 in amino acids: CASSPPLAGTQYF. CDR3 sequence (DNA): TGTGCCAGCAGCCCCCCGCTAGCCGGTACGCAGTATTTT. The V and J genes are TRBV9 and TRBJ2-3; D is possibly TRBD2 (5 bases). The CDR3 sequence is 13 residues long. From germline, CDR1 is SGDLS and CDR2 YYNGEE. Trimming removed 4 bases from V and 8 bases from J, with 14 bases in between.

This clone was counted a single time. Other DNA sequences in the sample encode the same CDR3. This chain links TRBV9 with TRBJ2-5, with 7 bases that match TRBD2. Trimming took 4 bases from V and 2 from J; bases not matched to a gene: 8. This CDR3 has 15 residues. The germline V gene encodes CDR1 SGDLS and CDR2 YYNGEE. CDR3 DNA sequence: TGTGCCAGCAGCCCGTCCGGGGGGTTACAAGAGACCCAGTACTTC. Its translation: CASSPSGGLQETQYF.

Written as DNA, the CDR3 is TGCGCCAGCAGTGAGTCGGGTGGGAGGGGCTTGAGGAGTTCACCCCTCCACTTT. Protein: CASSESGGRGLRSSPLHF. The chain recombines TRBV10-2 with TRBJ1-6; tentative D call: TRBD1 (5 bases). CDR1 is WSHSY, CDR2 SAAADI, per germline. The CDR3 length is 18 residues. V gave up 0 bases and J gave up 9 bases, with 21 bases separating them.

This clone was seen only a few times. The same CDR3 also results from other DNA sequences found in this sample. V is TRBV9 and J is TRBJ1-5; TRBD1 aligns across 7 bases. The CDR3 totals 14 residues. The V gene end was trimmed by 3 bases and the J gene end by 3 bases; junction bases not matched to a gene: 3. CDR1 and CDR2 from the germline V gene are SGDLS and YYNGEE. The CDR3 sequence is CASSAGQTNQPQHF. For the CDR3, the DNA is TGTGCCAGCAGCGCGGGACAGACCAATCAGCCCCAGCATTTT.

The V and J genes are TRBV5-4 and TRBJ2-7; D gene ambiguous. This CDR3 has 14 amino acids. The germline V gene has CDR1 SGHNT and CDR2 YYREEE (reference sequence). Deletions cut 3 bases from V and 4 bases from J, with 14 bases between. CDR3 in amino acids: CASSSNLIGYEQYF. The CDR3 DNA is TGTGCCAGCAGCTCCAATCTCATCGGTTACGAGCAGTACTTC. Variable domain in full (rest from reference TRBV5-4 and TRBJ2-7): ETGVTQSPTHLIKTRGQQVTLRCSSQSGHNTVSWYQQALGQGPQFIFQYYREEENGRGNFPPRFSGLQFPNYSSELNVNALELDDSALYLCASSSNLIGYEQYFGPGTRLTVT.

This rearrangement joins TRBV3-1 (or the pseudogene TRBV3-2) to TRBJ2-7, with TRBD1 as a possible D gene (6 bases). Germline loops: CDR1 LGHDT, CDR2 YNNKEL (reference sequence). The CDR3 runs 13 residues. V was pared by 4 bases and J by 6 bases, with 13 bases between. The CDR3 region is CASSLRQGSEQYF. DNA of the CDR3: TGTGCCAGCAGCCTTCGCCAGGGGTCCGAGCAGTACTTC.

The V gene is TRBV2, the J gene TRBJ1-1, with 7 bases lining up with TRBD1. This CDR3 is built from 17 residues. Per the germline V gene, CDR1 is SNHLY and CDR2 is FYNNEI. The ends lost 1 base at V and 4 bases at J; junction bases unmatched: 12. The CDR3 here is CASSEVRTGASPTEAFF. The CDR3 DNA is TGTGCCAGCAGTGAAGTAAGAACAGGGGCCTCACCCACTGAAGCTTTCTTT. Full variable domain (rest looked up from reference TRBV2 and TRBJ1-1): EPEVTQTPSHQVTQMGQEVILRCVPISNHLYFYWYRQILGQKVEFLVSFYNNEISEKSEIFDDQFSVERPDGSNFTLKIRSTKLEDSAMYFCASSEVRTGASPTEAFFGQGTRLTVV.

This sequence joins TRBV7-9 and TRBJ2-7, with 9 nucleotides matching TRBD1. Germline V lookup: CDR1 SEHNR, CDR2 FQNEAQ (reference sequence). This CDR3 has 15 residues. The V and J ends lost 4 bases and 2 bases, in that order; junction bases with no gene match: 6. The CDR3 region is CASSSPGQGAYEQYF. CDR3 DNA sequence: TGTGCCAGCAGCTCCCCGGGACAGGGTGCCTACGAGCAGTACTTC.

The J gene is TRBJ2-5, the V gene TRBV5-8; 11 nucleotides line up with TRBD2. The germline CDR1 and CDR2 sequences are SGHTS and YDEGEE. The CDR3 totals 16 residues. With 0 bases clipped from V and 5 bases from J, the junction kept 6 bases outside the gene matches. This chain's CDR3 is CASSLGLAGYGETQYF. CDR3 coding DNA: TGTGCCAGCAGCTTGGGACTAGCGGGGTATGGGGAGACCCAGTACTTC.

The chain links TRBV7-3 to TRBJ2-3; a weak D match, TRBD1 (6 bases). Per germline, CDR1 SGHTA and CDR2 FQGTGA. The V gene lost 5 bases and the J gene lost 6 bases, with 15 bases spanning the gap. The CDR3 has 14 residues. In DNA form, the CDR3 reads TGTGCCAGCAGCCCCGGGACAACCACGGATACGCAGTATTTT. Its translation is CASSPGTTTDTQYF.

This clone was counted a few times. The chain is built from TRBV10-1 and TRBJ2-5; D perhaps matches TRBD1 (5 bases). V lost 3 bases to trimming and J lost 4 bases, with 12 bases between them. This CDR3 spans 14 amino acids. Germline assignment: CDR1 WNHNN and CDR2 SYGVQD (reference sequence). CDR3 amino acids: CASSEAGAIETQYF. The CDR3 coding sequence is TGCGCCAGCAGTGAAGCTGGGGCGATAGAGACCCAGTACTTC.

The genes are TRBV6-5 and TRBJ2-1; 14 nucleotides match TRBD2. V was clipped by 8 bases and J by 6 bases; unmatched bases: 6. This CDR3 region has 15 residues. Looked up from germline, CDR1 is MNHEY and CDR2 is SVGAGI. CDR3: CASGRLAGGTNEQFF. The CDR3 bases are TGTGCCAGCGGGAGACTAGCGGGGGGGACCAATGAGCAGTTCTTC.

The gene calls are TRBV2 and TRBJ1-2, with a weak D call TRBD1 (5 bases). There are 18 residues in the CDR3. The V gene's germline CDR1 is SNHLY and CDR2 FYNNEI. Trimming shortened V by 1 base and J by 7 bases, and 25 bases separated the two germline ends. CDR3 sequence reads: CASSEGYSQGFLARGYTF. The CDR3 bases are TGTGCCAGCAGTGAAGGTTATAGCCAGGGCTTCTTAGCCCGTGGCTACACCTTC.

The V call is TRBV29-1, the J call TRBJ2-1; TRBD2 matches 8 bases. V was pared by 6 bases and J by 9 bases, with 13 bases of the junction left unmatched. The CDR3 contains 14 residues. CDR1 is SQVTM and CDR2 is ANQGSEA in the germline V gene. CDR3 bases: TGCAGCGTACCCGGGACTAGAGTCCGTAGTGAGCAGTTCTTC. It is translated as CSVPGTRVRSEQFF.

The chain uses TRBV4-1 and TRBJ2-1, with 8 bases that match TRBD2. Germline lookup yields CDR1 MGHRA and CDR2 YSYEKL. The V and J ends lost 0 bases and 7 bases, in that order; junction bases with no gene match: 11. The CDR3 contains 17 residues. The CDR3 here is CASSQEVVAGSTNEQFF. CDR3 nucleotide sequence: TGCGCCAGCAGCCAAGAAGTTGTAGCGGGGAGTACAAATGAGCAGTTCTTC.

The chain is built from TRBV5-1 and TRBJ2-1, with TRBD2 matching 7 bases. V lost 2 bases to trimming and J lost 5 bases; unmatched junction nucleotides: 7. This CDR3 region has 15 residues. The germline gives CDR1 SGHRS, CDR2 YFSETQ. Here the CDR3 DNA reads TGCGCCAGCAGCTTCCCGAGGGGAGGGAACAATGAGCAGTTCTTC. Translated: CASSFPRGGNNEQFF. The full variable domain, with the rest looked up from reference TRBV5-1 and TRBJ2-1, is KAGVTQTPRYLIKTRGQQVTLSCSPISGHRSVSWYQQTPGQGLQFLFEYFSETQRNKGNFPGRFSGRQFSNSRSEMNVSTLELGDSALYLCASSFPRGGNNEQFFGPGTRLTVL.

The chain joins TRBV6-5 to TRBJ1-4; 9 bases line up with TRBD1. After removal of 2 bases from V and 5 bases from J, the junction contained 6 bases not matched to a gene. Germline V gene sequence: CDR1 MNHEY, CDR2 SVGAGI. CDR3 size: 16 residues. CDR3 nucleotide sequence: TGTGCCAGCAGTTACGGACGGGACAGGGAAAATGAAAAACTGTTTTTT. The encoded protein is CASSYGRDRENEKLFF.

In DNA form, the CDR3 reads TGTGCCAGCAGCGTCTCGGACAGGGGGCTTCAGCCCCAGCATTTT. Encoded protein: CASSVSDRGLQPQHF. The J gene is TRBJ1-5, the V gene TRBV2; 11 nucleotides align to TRBD1. CDR3 length: 15 amino acids. V gave up 6 bases and J gave up 6 bases; unmatched junction bases: 7. Germline assignment: CDR1 SNHLY and CDR2 FYNNEI.